Here is one T cell receptor (beta chain) with its context. This clonotype was recorded at least ten times. Its specific antigen is unknown. Base quality data are lacking; no much larger clone is found one base away. Ophthalmopathy patients had moderately to severely active disease, with a Clinical Activity Score of 3 or more, a NOSPECS grade of 4 or more, and a disease duration of less than 3 months. Exclusion was applied to patients with uncontrolled infections, other autoimmune diseases, pregnancy or lactation. Diagnoses were established on the basis of clinical symptoms, serum thyroxine and TRAb, thyroid ultrasound, and orbital computed tomography. PBMCs were isolated from 8 to 10 ml of fresh peripheral blood by Ficoll-Paque density gradient centrifugation. Trizol reagent was used to extract total RNA, and RNA quality was then checked on an Agilent 2100 Bioanalyzer. Clipping removes 5 bases from V and 3 bases from J, with 3 as the unmatched junction base count. The germline V gene supplies CDR1 SGHTA and CDR2 FQGNSA. The CDR3 runs 13 amino acids, cysteine and phenylalanine included. Only CDR3 DNA is held: 39 bases, read in frame from base 1.

The data derive from a study of T cells in Graves' hyperthyroidism and ophthalmopathy (dated by TCRdb to about 2019). About the investigation overall: Peripheral blood was collected at initial diagnosis, before any treatment. To identify distinguishing TCR V-J signatures, a discovery cohort of around 98 patients was used, comprising 43 with Graves' ophthalmopathy and some 60 with stable Graves' hyperthyroidism. Prospective prediction of ophthalmopathy was tested in an independent validation cohort of fewer than 20 hyperthyroidism patients and approximately 17 patients who later progressed to ophthalmopathy. The approximately 98 discovery patients were randomly divided into training and test sets at a 7:3 ratio. Thyroid tissue and blood T-cell repertoires from six Graves' hyperthyroidism patients were also compared in the study. Following sampling, methimazole starting at 30 mg daily was given to hyperthyroidism patients, and high-dose intravenous methylprednisolone was given to ophthalmopathy patients. The paper reports TCR Vbeta CDR3 sequencing of approximately 140 peripheral blood samples: fewer than 50 ophthalmopathy, around 80 hyperthyroidism and 17 progressor patients.

Overall study outcomes, separate from this receptor: Sample size was not statistically predetermined, and blinding of investigators to group allocation was not performed. Blood samples also contained most of the expanded thyroid clonotypes (frequency above 0.001), which suggests that blood repertoires may reflect thyroid immune responses. In cross-validation, a model built on a 13 V-J signature told ophthalmopathy apart from stable hyperthyroidism with under 90% sensitivity and about 81% specificity, and in testing the same model reached 80%/75%. During validation, the model predicted progression to ophthalmopathy a median of approximately 6 months ahead of onset, with 70.59% sensitivity and roughly 72% specificity.

TCR beta CDR3 regions were amplified from RNA transcripts. A first-round RT-PCR of the TCR CDR3 used the HTBI primer set with the Qiagen OneStep RT-PCR kit. Libraries were constructed in a second round of multiplex PCR, after which size selection and purification were performed. Sequencing of the libraries was done on an Illumina HiSeq2000 using paired-end 100 bp reads. The published analysis was carried out like this. SOAPnuke was used to process the raw data, with reads discarded if the reads contained adapters or uncalled bases, had a mean Phred below 15, or lacked an exact constant-primer or identifier match. COPE v1.2.5 was used to merge high-quality paired reads, and clonotypes were defined as unique nucleotide sequences. MiTCR v1.1 was used to align the clonotypes against IMGT TRBV, TRBD and TRBJ reference segments. Only V-J combinations with frequency above 0.0001, covering approximately 99% of repertoires, were analysed. A TCS score was defined as the ratio between F50 (clonal expansion) and ExV (chaos), using BLOSUM62-based TCRdist between CDR3 peptides within each V-J. Welch's t-statistics and random forest reduced around 520 V-J features to 10 to 15, which were used in a naive Bayes classifier (R e1071). TCRdb reprocessed the public reads (quality trimming at Q25 with fastp, clone calling with MiXCR) and kept in-frame beta chains. Each entry is one CDR3 protein sequence, shown with its most common DNA and genes. None of the V and J calls come from the authors' own analysis; TCRdb made them. This sample has about half a million distinct CDR3 sequences in its table, and 15% to 20% of those were observed once. The top ten clonotypes cover 47% of the sample.

The sequence links TRBV7-2 to TRBJ2-7; 8 bases in the junction line up with TRBD2. Sequencing used blood. The receptor comes from a man between 35 and 55 years old with Graves' ophthalmopathy. The DNA sequence is TGTGCCAGCAGCGCGGGAGGTCTCTACGAGCAGTACTTC. Its translation reads: CASSAGGLYEQYF. This CDR3, with the reference TRBV7-2 and TRBJ2-7 proteins standing in past its ends, gives the full variable domain GAGVSQSPSNKVTEKGKDVELRCDPISGHTALYWYRQSLGQGLEFLIYFQGNSAPDKSGLPSDRFSAERTGGSVSTLTIQRTQQEDSAVYLCASSAGGLYEQYFGPGTRLTVT.